The clone carrying this T cell receptor (beta chain) has a single count. These data are taken from a study of blood T cell repertoires in COVID-19. Study in general: Researchers got acute and convalescent COVID-19 samples from the United States, Italy and Spain. The analysed material was cDNA or gDNA that came from T cells, B-cell-depleted T cells, or PBMCs.

Sequencing was performed with immunoSEQ multiplex PCR; in TCRdb, only in-frame clones are kept and a portion is missing. This sample carries around 260,000 clones, 83% of them seen once, and the ten largest clones take roughly 10%. V dropped 1 base and J dropped 8; count of bases not matched to a gene: 10. The CDR3 consists of 16 residues. CDR1 and CDR2 from the germline V gene are LGHNA and YNFKEQ. What was sequenced was peripheral blood. The TCR originated in a woman aged 45-60 years who had recovered from COVID-19. The V and J genes are TRBV4-2 and TRBJ1-4; TRBD1 matches 7 bases. The CDR3 DNA reads as TGTGCCAGCAGCCAAGTATCCGGACAGGCCTACGAAAAACTGTTTTTT. The encoded protein is CASSQVSGQAYEKLFF.